This passage covers 30 T cell receptor beta chains from one sample sequenced in a study of shared clonotypes between healthy human individuals. Measured with immunoSEQ multiplex PCR; TCRdb has only the in-frame clones, and not every one. The data contain about 490,000 clones, 70% to 85% of them singletons. Input material: PBMCs. The receptors derive from a middle-aged woman in good health. Some clones in this sample may be carry-over from other donors' samples.

This clone has a single count. The chain couples TRBV4-2 to TRBJ2-3; D may be TRBD1 (6 bases). CDR1 LGHNA and CDR2 YNFKEQ come from the germline V gene. Deletions cut 2 bases from V and 6 bases from J, with 12 bases between. The CDR3 spans 14 residues. For the CDR3, the DNA is TGTGCCAGCAGCCAAAACTCTCAGGGGGATACGCAGTATTTT. Translating it yields CASSQNSQGDTQYF.

The chain combines TRBV28 with TRBJ1-4, with TRBD1 matching over 7 bases. With 5 bases clipped from V and 13 bases from J, the junction kept 7 bases outside the gene matches. The CDR3 extends over 12 amino acids. Germline V gene sequence: CDR1 MDHEN, CDR2 SYDVKM. CDR3 sequence reads: CASSLRGGPLFF. CDR3 bases: TGTGCCAGCAGTCTCCGAGGGGGCCCACTGTTTTTT. Combining the CDR3 with reference TRBV28 and TRBJ1-4 gives the whole variable domain DVKVTQSSRYLVKRTGEKVFLECVQDMDHENMFWYRQDPGLGLRLIYFSYDVKMKEKGDIPEGYSVSREKKERFSLILESASTNQTSMYLCASSLRGGPLFFGSGTQLSVL.

This clone was found once. The chain combines TRBV7-9 with TRBJ2-3; D possibly corresponds to TRBD1 (7 bases). V was pared by 4 bases and J by 0 bases, with 11 bases between. Germline V CDR1 and CDR2: SEHNR, FQNEAQ (reference sequence). The CDR3 is 15 amino acids. CDR3 DNA: TGTGCCAGCAGCTCGGCGGGACAGAGCACAGATACGCAGTATTTT. Its protein is CASSSAGQSTDTQYF.

The chain joins TRBV5-6 to TRBJ1-1; D call uncertain. The V gene lost 1 base and the J gene lost 1 base, with 8 bases spanning the gap. The CDR3 is made up of 14 amino acids. CDR1 and CDR2 (germline): SGHDT, YYEEEE. CDR3 nucleotides: TGTGCCAGCAGCTTGTGGAGAGAGAACACTGAAGCTTTCTTT. It is translated as CASSLWRENTEAFF. The full variable domain, with the rest looked up from reference TRBV5-6 and TRBJ1-1, is DAGVTQSPTHLIKTRGQQVTLRCSPKSGHDTVSWYQQALGQGPQFIFQYYEEEERQRGNFPDRFSGHQFPNYSSELNVNALLLGDSALYLCASSLWRENTEAFFGQGTRLTVV.

In its sample, this clone is medium-sized (0.01 to 0.1%). Other DNA sequences in the same sample also yield this CDR3. The rearrangement uses TRBV7-9 and TRBJ2-1; TRBD2 matches 8 bases. Losses at the gene ends were 3 bases for V and 5 bases for J; bases not matched to a gene: 6. Germline assignment: CDR1 SEHNR and CDR2 FQNEAQ (reference sequence). CDR3 length: 15 residues. In DNA, the CDR3 is TGTGCCAGCAGCTTCAGAACTAGCGGACACAATGAGCAGTTCTTC. Residues: CASSFRTSGHNEQFF. The full variable domain, with the rest looked up from reference TRBV7-9 and TRBJ2-1, is DTGVSQNPRHKITKRGQNVTFRCDPISEHNRLYWYRQTLGQGPEFLTYFQNEAQLEKSRLLSDRFSAERPKGSFSTLEIQRTEQGDSAMYLCASSFRTSGHNEQFFGPGTRLTVL.

This chain connects TRBV18 to TRBJ2-5; D possibly matches TRBD1 or TRBD2 (5 bases each). The DNA matches TRBJ2-7 better at its end, which makes the J call doubtful. The CDR3 is made up of 13 amino acids. CDR1 KGHSH and CDR2 LQKENI come from the germline V gene. The CDR3: CASSTDTRGEQYF. CDR3 nucleotide sequence: TGTGCCAGCTCAACGGACACTAGGGGCGAGCAGTACTTC.

V is TRBV19 and J is TRBJ2-7; no clear D gene. This CDR3 has 14 residues. The germline CDR1 and CDR2 sequences are LNHDA and SQIVND (reference sequence). Trimming stripped 5 bases from V and 3 bases from J, with 14 bases between. The CDR3 sequence: CASSFIGRSYEQYF. The CDR3, as DNA: TGTGCCAGTAGTTTCATTGGACGGAGCTACGAGCAGTACTTC.

V and J are TRBV5-4 and TRBJ2-3, with 7 bases matching TRBD1. V lost 4 bases and J lost 1; bases outside the gene matches: 9. The CDR3 has 16 residues. Germline assignment: CDR1 SGHNT and CDR2 YYREEE (reference sequence). CDR3 region: CASSLRTGGGTDTQYF. DNA for the CDR3: TGTGCCAGCAGCCTCCGGACAGGCGGCGGCACAGATACGCAGTATTTT.

This chain uses TRBV28 with TRBJ1-1; D gene unclear. The germline CDR1 and CDR2 sequences are MDHEN and SYDVKM. The V gene lost 10 bases and the J gene lost 0 bases, with 12 bases spanning the gap. This CDR3 comprises 13 residues. CDR3 sequence: CATIPHLNTEAFF. CDR3 in DNA: TGTGCCACCATCCCCCATTTGAACACTGAAGCTTTCTTT.

V and J are TRBV5-4 and TRBJ1-4; no definite D call. The CDR3 runs to 15 residues. V was cut by 4 bases and J by 8 bases, with 18 bases left in between. Germline V lookup: CDR1 SGHNT, CDR2 YYREEE (reference sequence). This CDR3 reads CASSASGWGWEKLFF. DNA of the CDR3: TGTGCCAGCAGCGCCTCCGGTTGGGGTTGGGAAAAACTGTTTTTT.

With regard to this clone: As the CDR3 is not closed by the conserved phenylalanine or tryptophan, this likely results from a read error. The V gene is TRBV11-2, the J gene TRBJ2-7; the match to TRBD1 covers 10 bases. This CDR3 region has 14 residues. V was pared by 5 bases and J by 2 bases, with 3 bases of the junction left unmatched. In germline, CDR1 is SGHAT, CDR2 FQNNGV. Here the CDR3 reads CASSRDRGAYEQYL. In DNA form, the CDR3 reads TGTGCCAGCAGCCGGGACAGGGGCGCCTACGAGCAGTACCTC.

The J gene is TRBJ2-4, the V gene TRBV6-5; D uncertain. Germline assignment: CDR1 MNHEY and CDR2 SVGAGI. The V gene lost 0 bases and the J gene lost 0 bases, with 9 bases spanning the gap. The CDR3 is 16 residues long. Here the CDR3 DNA reads TGTGCCAGCAGTTACTCTCTAGTACTAGCCAAAAACATTCAGTACTTC. The encoded protein is CASSYSLVLAKNIQYF.

This rearrangement joins TRBV7-2 to TRBJ2-1, with 7 bases identical to TRBD2. The CDR3 consists of 14 residues. Per the germline V gene, CDR1 is SGHTA and CDR2 is FQGNSA. The V and J ends lost 1 base and 7 bases, in that order; junction bases with no gene match: 4. CDR3 loop: CASSLGLAENEQFF. In DNA form, the CDR3 reads TGTGCCAGCAGCTTAGGCCTAGCGGAAAATGAGCAGTTCTTC.

The chain is built from TRBV10-3 and TRBJ2-7; D ambiguous. Germline loops: CDR1 ENHRY, CDR2 SYGVKD. The CDR3 loop spans 11 amino acids. The V gene lost 10 bases and the J gene lost 1 base, with 8 bases spanning the gap. The CDR3 sequence is CATSTSYEQYF. The CDR3 DNA is TGTGCCACGTCTACGTCCTACGAGCAGTACTTC.

This chain uses TRBV30 with TRBJ2-7; no clear D. Trimming took 0 bases from V and 2 from J, leaving 11 bases between them. Germline V CDR1 and CDR2: GTSNPN, SVGIG (reference sequence). CDR3 length: 14 residues. In DNA, the CDR3 is TGTGCCTGGAGTGTAGAGCCCGTCACCTACGAGCAGTACTTC. Translating gives CAWSVEPVTYEQYF.

The chain carries TRBV4-1 and TRBJ1-1, with a weak D call TRBD1 (5 bases). Trimming took off 4 bases at V and 1 base at J, with 13 bases between the two ends. The CDR3 sequence is 15 residues long. Germline values: CDR1 MGHRA, CDR2 YSYEKL. The CDR3 nucleotides are TGCGCCAGCAGCCGAAGAGACAGTGAGAACACTGAAGCTTTCTTT. Protein: CASSRRDSENTEAFF.

V usage is TRBV11-3 and J usage is TRBJ1-2, with D unresolved. The CDR3 runs to 12 residues. Germline CDR1 is SGHNT and CDR2 is YENEEA. The ends were cut back, 4 bases at V and 4 bases at J, with 7 bases in the middle. DNA of the CDR3: TGTGCCAGCAGCTCCCCGAGCTATGGCTACACCTTC. This sequence encodes CASSSPSYGYTF.

The chain carries TRBV18 and TRBJ2-1, with a weak D call TRBD2 (7 bases). The CDR3 length is 15 residues. Between the trimmed V and J ends, which lost 3 bases and 4 bases, there was a span of 13 bases. Germline values: CDR1 KGHSH, CDR2 LQKENI. The CDR3 spells CASSPRGAGYNEQFF. CDR3 sequence (DNA): TGTGCCAGCTCACCTCGGGGGGCCGGATACAATGAGCAGTTCTTC.

The chain couples TRBV7-7 to TRBJ2-1, with 10 bases fitting TRBD2. The junction had 0 bases not matched to a gene; V was cut back by 1 base and J by 3 bases. There are 15 residues in the CDR3. The germline gives CDR1 SSHAT, CDR2 FNYEAQ (reference sequence). CDR3 protein: CASSLVAGGYNEQFF. CDR3 nucleotide sequence: TGTGCCAGCAGCTTAGTAGCGGGAGGCTACAATGAGCAGTTCTTC.

Many counts were recorded for this clone. The sample contains more than one DNA sequence encoding this CDR3. The chain links TRBV2 to TRBJ1-5; perhaps TRBD1 as D (6 bases). The V end lost 0 bases, the J end lost 6 bases, and 12 bases lay between the germline ends. The length of the CDR3 is 15 residues. In germline, CDR1 is SNHLY, CDR2 FYNNEI. Written as DNA, the CDR3 is TGTGCCAGCAGTGAAGCGCGGGGGGCGGGTCAGCCCCAGCATTTT. Protein sequence: CASSEARGAGQPQHF.

V is TRBV5-4 and J is TRBJ2-7; D is unresolved. The CDR3 spans 15 residues. Germline V gives CDR1 SGHNT, CDR2 YYREEE (reference sequence). The V gene lost 4 bases and the J gene lost 2 bases, with 16 bases spanning the gap. The CDR3 is CASSLHGRLAYEQYF. The CDR3 nucleotides read TGTGCCAGCAGCCTACACGGACGGCTAGCCTACGAGCAGTACTTC.

This clone was seen many times. V and J are TRBV28 and TRBJ2-7, with unresolved D. Germline V lookup: CDR1 MDHEN, CDR2 SYDVKM. Trimming left V 2 bases short and J 3 bases short, with 11 bases between. This CDR3 is built from 14 residues. The DNA of the CDR3 is TGTGCCAGCAGTTTACACTCCGATAACTACGAGCAGTACTTC. Protein product: CASSLHSDNYEQYF. Combining the CDR3 with reference TRBV28 and TRBJ2-7 gives the whole variable domain DVKVTQSSRYLVKRTGEKVFLECVQDMDHENMFWYRQDPGLGLRLIYFSYDVKMKEKGDIPEGYSVSREKKERFSLILESASTNQTSMYLCASSLHSDNYEQYFGPGTRLTVT.

V usage is TRBV10-3 and J usage is TRBJ2-3; maybe TRBD1 (5 bases). Trimming removed 1 base at V and 10 bases at J, with 9 bases between. The CDR3 runs 12 residues. Germline-derived CDR1 and CDR2 are ENHRY and SYGVKD. In nucleotides, the CDR3 is TGTGCCATCAGTGAGTTGGAAGGGGCGCAGTATTTT. Translated, it gives CAISELEGAQYF.

Concerning this clone: This CDR3 is also generated by other DNA sequences in the sample. The V call is TRBV27, the J call TRBJ2-3; 10 nucleotides align to TRBD2. CDR1 and CDR2 from the germline V gene are MNHEY and SMNVEV (reference sequence). The CDR3 contains 18 residues. After removal of 8 bases from V and 2 bases from J, the junction contained 16 bases not matched to a gene. The CDR3 DNA reads as TGTGCCAGCCGCACGCTCGCAGAACTAGCGGGATACACAGATACGCAGTATTTT. Protein product: CASRTLAELAGYTDTQYF.

This CDR3 is CASRSSGSTDTQYF. CDR3 sequence (DNA): TGTGCCAGCAGGTCTAGCGGGAGTACAGATACGCAGTATTTT. This rearrangement joins TRBV6-5 to TRBJ2-3, with 10 bases identical to TRBD2. Germline values: CDR1 MNHEY, CDR2 SVGAGI. J was trimmed by 3 bases and V by 6 bases; bases with no gene match: 3. The CDR3 extends over 14 amino acids.

The gene calls are TRBV21-1 and TRBJ2-7; TRBD1, the table's D call, lacks a check against the DNA. TRBV21-1 is described as a pseudogene. The CDR3 is 17 residues long. The CDR3 region has the DNA TGTGCCAGCAGCAAATTGAAGGAGGGGACAGCGGCCTACGAGCAGTACTTC. Protein: CASSKLKEGTAAYEQYF.

The table lists this clone with many counts. The chain is built from TRBV6-1 and TRBJ2-7, with D perhaps matching TRBD2 (7 bases). The CDR3 length is 14 residues. Trimming took off 6 bases at V and 0 bases at J, with 12 bases between the two ends. CDR1 and CDR2 from the germline V gene are MNHNS and SASEGT. For the CDR3, the DNA is TGTGCCAGCAGGGGGGGGGCCTTCTCCTACGAGCAGTACTTC. Translating it yields CASRGGAFSYEQYF.

The genes are TRBV21-1 and TRBJ1-5; the table's TRBD1 call for D was not verified on the DNA. TRBV21-1 is noted as a pseudogene. CDR3 length: 10 residues. The CDR3 spells CANIYQPQHF. The CDR3 coding sequence is TGTGCCAACATTTATCAGCCCCAGCATTTT.

The chain has TRBV19 and TRBJ2-7; D is unclear. From germline, CDR1 is LNHDA and CDR2 SQIVND (reference sequence). With 6 bases removed from V and 5 bases from J, the gap between germline ends came to 14 bases. The CDR3 extends over 13 amino acids. The CDR3 reads CASRPRGWDEQYF. CDR3 bases: TGTGCCAGTAGACCCCGAGGATGGGACGAGCAGTACTTC.

This chain joins TRBV28 and TRBJ2-1, with 8 bases that match TRBD2. Germline CDR1 MDHEN, CDR2 SYDVKM. This CDR3 is 16 amino acids long. V gave up 3 bases and J gave up 1 base; unmatched junction bases: 5. The CDR3 bases are TGTGCCAGCAGTTTCCAAGCGGGAGTGTCCTACAATGAGCAGTTCTTC. It codes for CASSFQAGVSYNEQFF.